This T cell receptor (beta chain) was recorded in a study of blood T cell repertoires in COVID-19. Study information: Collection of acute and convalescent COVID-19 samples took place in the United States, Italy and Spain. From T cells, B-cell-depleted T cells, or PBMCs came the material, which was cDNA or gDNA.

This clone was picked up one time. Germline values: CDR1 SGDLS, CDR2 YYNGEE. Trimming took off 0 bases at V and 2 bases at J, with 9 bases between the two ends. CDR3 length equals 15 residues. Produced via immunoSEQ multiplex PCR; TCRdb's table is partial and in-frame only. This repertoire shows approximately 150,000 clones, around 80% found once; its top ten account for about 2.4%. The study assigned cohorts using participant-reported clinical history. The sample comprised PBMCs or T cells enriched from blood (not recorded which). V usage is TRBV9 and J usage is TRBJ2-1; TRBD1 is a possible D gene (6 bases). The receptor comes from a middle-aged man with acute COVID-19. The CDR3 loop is CASSVEGGPYNEQFF. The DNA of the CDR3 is TGTGCCAGCAGCGTAGAAGGGGGTCCCTACAATGAGCAGTTCTTC.